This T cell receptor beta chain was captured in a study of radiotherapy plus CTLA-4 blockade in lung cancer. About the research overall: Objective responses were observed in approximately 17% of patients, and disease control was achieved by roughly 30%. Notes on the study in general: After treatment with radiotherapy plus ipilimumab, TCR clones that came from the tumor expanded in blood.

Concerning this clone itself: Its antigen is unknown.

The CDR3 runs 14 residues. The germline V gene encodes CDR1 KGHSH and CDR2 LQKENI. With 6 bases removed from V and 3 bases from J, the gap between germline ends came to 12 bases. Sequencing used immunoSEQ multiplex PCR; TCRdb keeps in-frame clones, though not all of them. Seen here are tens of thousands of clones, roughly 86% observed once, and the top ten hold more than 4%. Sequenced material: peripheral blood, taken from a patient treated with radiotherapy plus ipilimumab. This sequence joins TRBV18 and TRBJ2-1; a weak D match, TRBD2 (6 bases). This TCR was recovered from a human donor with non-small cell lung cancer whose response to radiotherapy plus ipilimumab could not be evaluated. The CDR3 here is CASSQASDYNEQFF. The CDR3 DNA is TGTGCCAGCTCCCAGGCTAGCGACTACAATGAGCAGTTCTTC.